This T cell receptor (beta chain) came from a study of blood T cells in healthy people across ages. Broader study findings: Strong correlation existed between TCR beta diversity and naive T cell percentage.

Then a second PCR, running roughly 7 to 12 cycles, was carried out with a sample-barcoded 5' primer and a J-beta primer mix. TCRdb itself ran the 5' RACE reads through MiXCR, one entry per CDR3 protein. The table has about 1 million distinct CDR3 sequences, around 43% seen once. Healthy Russian Caucasian donors spanned ages roughly 6 to 100 years. Peripheral blood was drawn, 7.5 to 10 milliliters per donor. This clonotype has only a few counts. The antigen is not known. The trim removed 5 bases at V and 5 bases at J, leaving 10 bases unmatched. This CDR3 region has 15 residues. Germline V gives CDR1 MDHEN, CDR2 SYDVKM.

This sequence was found in an older woman in good health. The chain joins TRBV28 to TRBJ2-7; 9 positions agree with TRBD1. The sample comprised blood. The CDR3 here is CASSTGTGYVNEQYF. As DNA, the CDR3 is TGTGCCAGCAGTACCGGGACAGGGTATGTAAACGAGCAGTACTTC.